The clone carrying this T cell receptor beta chain was counted a few times. Its matching antigen is unknown. The CDR3 totals 16 residues. CDR1 and CDR2 from the germline V gene are SGHNT and YYREEE (reference sequence). V lost 4 bases, J lost 6 bases, and 9 bases stayed unmatched. This entry comes from a study of T cells in localized non-small cell lung cancer. Here immunoSEQ multiplex PCR was the method, and the copy in TCRdb shows in-frame clones only, minus some. There are under 50,000 clones in the sample; 70% to 90% occur only once, and roughly 2.5% lies in the top ten. The study, taken as a whole, reports: Among the tissues sampled, uninvolved adjacent lung had the highest T cell clonality, above tumor. A denser population of T cells in blood accompanied longer overall survival. Among the top 100 tumor clones, a median about 58 appeared in adjacent lung.

This TCR came from a man aged 35-69 years with stage II lung adenocarcinoma. This rearrangement joins TRBV5-4 to TRBJ1-6; 8 bases are shared with TRBD1. Sample: PBMCs, taken before any cancer treatment. DNA for the CDR3: TGTGCCAGCAGCCTGAGGACAGGGCCAGGTAATTCACCCCTCCACTTT. Protein product: CASSLRTGPGNSPLHF.